This passage covers 3 T cell receptor beta chains from one sample sequenced in a study of blood T cell repertoires in COVID-19. Profiled with immunoSEQ multiplex PCR; TCRdb holds only in-frame clones, not every one. The table includes 150,000 or so clones, approximately 78% detected once. Sequences were obtained from peripheral blood. These receptors were obtained from a human donor in a cohort sampled during active COVID-19.

The chain joins TRBV14 to TRBJ1-5; tentative D call: TRBD1 (6 bases). V lost 0 bases and J 9 bases, leaving 12 bases between the germline ends. CDR1 SGHDN and CDR2 FVKESK come from the germline V gene. This CDR3 is 14 amino acids long. The CDR3 region is CASSQDDRLGPQHF. CDR3 sequence (DNA): TGTGCCAGCAGCCAAGATGACAGGCTAGGGCCCCAGCATTTT.

The CDR3 DNA reads TGTGCCAGCAGCCAAGAAGAAATTCAGGGGGTGGATCAGCCCCAGCATTTT. Its translation: CASSQEEIQGVDQPQHF. The V and J genes are TRBV4-2 and TRBJ1-5, with TRBD1 matching 7 bases. The CDR3 sequence is 17 residues long. V gave up 0 bases and J gave up 5 bases; unmatched junction bases: 10. CDR1 and CDR2 (germline): LGHNA, YNFKEQ.

The chain is built from TRBV7-2 and TRBJ2-5; 8 bases are a match to TRBD2. CDR3 size: 15 residues. Germline V gene sequence: CDR1 SGHTA, CDR2 FQGNSA. Trimming at V came to 0 bases and at J to 5 bases, leaving 5 bases not matched to a gene. The CDR3 DNA follows: TGTGCCAGCAGCTTAGCGGCGGGGGGACGGGAGACCCAGTACTTC. Its translation is CASSLAAGGRETQYF.